This paragraph reports one T cell receptor beta chain. Its specificity is unknown. This sample was taken from a study of cytomegalovirus exposure and HLA in healthy donors. Points from the study as a whole: Among TCR beta chains, those listed as cytomegalovirus-associated numbered over 150.

Primers for the PCR totalled 60 Vbeta and 13 Jbeta. Assay used: immunoSEQ multiplex PCR; TCRdb lists only in-frame clones, some missing. The table has around 120,000 clones, almost 85% seen once. This CDR3 is 14 amino acids long. Germline V gene data show CDR1 as GTSNPN and CDR2 as SVGIG (reference sequence). V lost 4 bases, J lost 3 bases, and 14 bases lay in between. The sequence was obtained from a boy younger than 10 in good health and CMV-seronegative. The V gene is TRBV30, the J gene TRBJ2-3; D remains unclear. Sample: PBMCs. The CDR3 coding sequence is TGTGCCTGGATGAGGTACCCTGGGACAGATACGCAGTATTTT. Translation gives CAWMRYPGTDTQYF.